This T cell receptor (beta chain) was captured in a study of control samples from healthy donors and cancer patients. Here immunoSEQ multiplex PCR was the method, and the copy in TCRdb shows in-frame clones only, minus some. The data hold fewer than 200,000 clones, with 80% to 95% observed a single time. Germline V gives CDR1 MNHEY, CDR2 SMNVEV (reference sequence). The CDR3 spans 15 residues. Deletions cut 6 bases from V and 6 bases from J, with 20 bases between. Sequenced material: blood. The gene calls are TRBV27 and TRBJ1-2; D uncertain. The sequence was collected from an older woman in good health. The CDR3 region has the DNA TGTGCCAGCAGGCCCATCCAGGCTTATCTCCATGGCTACACCTTC. This encodes CASRPIQAYLHGYTF.